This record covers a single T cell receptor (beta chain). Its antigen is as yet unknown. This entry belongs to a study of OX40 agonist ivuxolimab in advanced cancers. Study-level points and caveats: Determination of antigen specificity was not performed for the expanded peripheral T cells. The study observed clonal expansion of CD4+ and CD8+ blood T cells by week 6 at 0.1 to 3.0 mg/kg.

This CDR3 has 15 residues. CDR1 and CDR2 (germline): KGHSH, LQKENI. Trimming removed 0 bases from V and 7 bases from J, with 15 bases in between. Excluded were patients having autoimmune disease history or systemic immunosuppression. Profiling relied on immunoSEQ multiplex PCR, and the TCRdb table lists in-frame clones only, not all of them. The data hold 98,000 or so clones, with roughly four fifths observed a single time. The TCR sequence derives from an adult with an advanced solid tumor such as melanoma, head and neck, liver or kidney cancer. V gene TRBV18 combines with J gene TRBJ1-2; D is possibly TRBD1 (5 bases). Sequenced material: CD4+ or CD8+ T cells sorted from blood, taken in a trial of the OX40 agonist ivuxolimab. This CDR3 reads CASSPPVRQGVGYTF. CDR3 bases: TGTGCCAGCTCACCACCGGTACGGCAGGGAGTTGGCTACACCTTC.